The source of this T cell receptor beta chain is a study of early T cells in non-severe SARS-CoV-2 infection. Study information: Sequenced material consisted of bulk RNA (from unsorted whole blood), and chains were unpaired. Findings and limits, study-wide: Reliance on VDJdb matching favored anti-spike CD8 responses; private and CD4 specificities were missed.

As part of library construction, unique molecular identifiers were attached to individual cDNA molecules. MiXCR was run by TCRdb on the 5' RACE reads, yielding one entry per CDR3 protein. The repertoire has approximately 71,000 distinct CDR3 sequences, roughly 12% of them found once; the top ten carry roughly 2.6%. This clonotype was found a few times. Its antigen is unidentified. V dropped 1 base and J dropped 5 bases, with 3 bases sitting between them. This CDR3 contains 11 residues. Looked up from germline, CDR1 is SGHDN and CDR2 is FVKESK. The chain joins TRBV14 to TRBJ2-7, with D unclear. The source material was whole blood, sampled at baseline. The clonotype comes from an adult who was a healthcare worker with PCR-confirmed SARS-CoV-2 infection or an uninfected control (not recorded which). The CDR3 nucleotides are TGTGCCAGCAGCCAAGCAGACGAGCAGTACTTC. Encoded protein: CASSQADEQYF. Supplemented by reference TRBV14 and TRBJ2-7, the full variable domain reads EAGVTQFPSHSVIEKGQTVTLRCDPISGHDNLYWYRRVMGKEIKFLLHFVKESKQDESGMPNNRFLAERTGGTYSTLKVQPAELEDSGVYFCASSQADEQYFGPGTRLTVT.